This T cell receptor (beta chain) was identified in a study of blood T cell repertoires in COVID-19. Remarks on this clone: The same CDR3 arises from other DNA sequences in this sample as well.

V lost 3 bases and J lost 5, with 7 bases in between. Looked up from germline, CDR1 is SGHNT and CDR2 is YENEEA. This CDR3 is 12 amino acids long. The method was immunoSEQ multiplex PCR; TCRdb's version includes in-frame clones alone and lacks a portion of them. The table has about 150,000 clones, approximately 90% seen once. Sequencing used peripheral blood. This TCR was sampled from a human donor in a cohort sampled during active COVID-19. The chain couples TRBV11-3 to TRBJ1-1; TRBD1 is a possible D gene (5 bases). The CDR3 sequence: CASSFRGTEAFF. The CDR3 DNA sequence: TGTGCCAGCAGCTTTCGGGGGACTGAAGCTTTCTTT.